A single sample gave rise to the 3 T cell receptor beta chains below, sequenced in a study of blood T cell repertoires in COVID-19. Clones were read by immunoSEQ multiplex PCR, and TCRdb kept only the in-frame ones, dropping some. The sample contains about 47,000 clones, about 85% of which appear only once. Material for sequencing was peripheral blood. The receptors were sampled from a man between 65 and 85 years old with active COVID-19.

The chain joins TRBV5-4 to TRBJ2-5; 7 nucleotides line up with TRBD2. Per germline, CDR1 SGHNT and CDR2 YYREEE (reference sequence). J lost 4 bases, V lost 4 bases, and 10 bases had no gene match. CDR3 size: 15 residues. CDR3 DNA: TGTGCCAGCAGCCGAACCACGGGGGGAGGAGAGACCCAGTACTTC. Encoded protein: CASSRTTGGGETQYF.

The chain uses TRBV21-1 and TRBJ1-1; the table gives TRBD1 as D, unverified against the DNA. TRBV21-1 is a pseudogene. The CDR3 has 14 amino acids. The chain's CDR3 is CASSGGQGNTEAFF. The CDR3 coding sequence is TGTGCCAGCAGCGGGGGACAGGGGAACACTGAAGCTTTCTTT.

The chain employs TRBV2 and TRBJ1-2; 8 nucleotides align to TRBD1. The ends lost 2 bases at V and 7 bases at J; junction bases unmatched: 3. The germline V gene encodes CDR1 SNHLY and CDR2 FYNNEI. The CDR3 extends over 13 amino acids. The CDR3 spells CASSESGGRGYTF. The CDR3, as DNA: TGTGCCAGCAGTGAATCAGGGGGCCGTGGCTACACCTTC.